This TCR beta chain was retrieved from a study of blood T cell repertoires in COVID-19. Study details: COVID-19 samples, acute and convalescent, were from the United States, Italy and Spain. PBMCs, B-cell-depleted T cells, or T cells were the source of the cDNA or gDNA that made up the material.

Germline V CDR1 and CDR2: LNHDA, SQIVND (reference sequence). V dropped 3 bases and J dropped 11 bases, with 17 bases sitting between them. CDR3 length: 14 residues. Methods used by the authors: Reference gene primer amplification gave estimated nucleated cell counts. Data came from immunoSEQ multiplex PCR; TCRdb stores just in-frame clones and leaves some out. The V and J calls and clone size come from that table; D and trimming were worked out from the DNA. Of under 150,000 clones in the sample, around 82% are singletons; the top ten hold 4%. The chain joins TRBV19 to TRBJ1-5; perhaps TRBD1 as D (6 bases). The source of this sequence is an older woman with acute or convalescent COVID-19. Sequencing was performed on peripheral blood. The CDR3 protein is CASSIGQGPLAQHF. DNA for the CDR3: TGTGCCAGTAGTATTGGGCAGGGGCCTCTGGCCCAGCATTTT.